Listed below are T cell receptor beta chains from one sample, sequenced in a study of T cells in localized non-small cell lung cancer. Profiling relied on immunoSEQ multiplex PCR, and the TCRdb table lists in-frame clones only, not all of them. The data contain some 72,000 clones, roughly four fifths of them singletons. Sequencing was performed on peripheral blood, taken before any cancer treatment. These receptor sequences come from a man aged 35 to 69 with stage I lung adenocarcinoma. The CDR3 runs from the conserved cysteine through the conserved F or W. A D gene is named only where the DNA matches it firmly. Clone size appears in some rows only: once, few, many, or a class for an expanded clone.

J gene | CDR3 length | V gene | clone size | D gene | CDR3 protein | CDR3 DNA
TRBJ1-6 | 16 | TRBV5-5 | few | . | CASSAPRGGNNSPLHF | TGTGCCAGCAGCGCCCCTCGGGGCGGGAATAATTCACCCCTCCACTTT
TRBJ2-1 | 15 | TRBV7-9 | . | TRBD2 | CASSLALAGANEQFF | TGTGCCAGCAGCTTAGCCCTAGCGGGGGCTAATGAGCAGTTCTTC
TRBJ1-1 | 13 | TRBV29-1 | . | . | CSASLGGGTEAFF | TGCAGCGCCTCATTAGGCGGGGGGACTGAAGCTTTCTTT
TRBJ2-7 | 13 | TRBV27 | . | . | CASSSTSGYEQYF | TGTGCCAGCAGCTCAACCAGCGGATACGAGCAGTACTTC
TRBJ1-5 | 16 | TRBV28 | . | . | CASSLGGQGGHQPQHF | TGTGCCAGCAGTTTGGGTGGGCAGGGAGGACATCAGCCCCAGCATTTT
TRBJ2-3 | 13 | TRBV19 | once | . | CASSMAQQDTQYF | TGTGCCAGTAGTATGGCACAGCAGGATACGCAGTATTTT
TRBJ1-1 | 13 | TRBV30 | . | . | CAWSPGQNTEAFF | TGTGCCTGGAGTCCAGGTCAGAACACTGAAGCTTTCTTT
TRBJ2-7 | 15 | TRBV9 | . | . | CASSVAWQSTYEQYF | TGTGCCAGCAGCGTAGCTTGGCAATCTACCTACGAGCAGTACTTC
TRBJ2-1 | 17 | TRBV5-5 | . | TRBD2 | CASSSSLAGGPYNEQFF | TGTGCCAGCAGCTCCTCCTTAGCGGGAGGGCCCTACAATGAGCAGTTCTTC
TRBJ2-1 | 14 | TRBV7-9 | . | TRBD1 | CASSSGTGNNEQFF | TGTGCCAGCAGCTCGGGGACAGGAAACAATGAGCAGTTCTTC
TRBJ1-3 | 16 | TRBV10-3 | once | TRBD1 | CAIRSETGGKGNTIYF | TGTGCCATCAGGTCCGAGACAGGGGGAAAAGGAAACACCATATATTTT
TRBJ2-2 | 15 | TRBV6-1 | once | . | CAGKRGTTYTGELFF | TGTGCCGGCAAACGGGGGACGACCTACACCGGGGAGCTGTTTTTT
TRBJ1-2 | 12 | TRBV29-1 | . | . | CSVEAGVYGYTF | TGCAGCGTTGAAGCAGGGGTCTATGGCTACACCTTC
TRBJ2-7 | 12 | TRBV7-9 | . | . | CASSPTGGEQYF | TGTGCCAGCAGCCCCACTGGGGGTGAGCAGTACTTC
TRBJ1-5 | 15 | TRBV7-9 | . | . | CASSLAKGPNQPQHF | TGTGCCAGCAGCTTAGCGAAAGGGCCCAATCAGCCCCAGCATTTT
TRBJ2-3 | 16 | TRBV27 | . | TRBD2 | CASSLSGTTGADTQYF | TGTGCCAGCAGTTTATCAGGGACTACTGGGGCAGATACGCAGTATTTT
TRBJ2-1 | 15 | TRBV7-3 | . | . | CASSLRQEGAMKQFF | TGTGCCAGCAGCTTAAGGCAGGAAGGAGCGATGAAGCAGTTCTTC
TRBJ2-3 | 13 | TRBV7-9 | . | . | CASSFPGLDTQYF | TGTGCCAGCAGCTTTCCAGGGCTGGATACGCAGTATTTT
TRBJ2-7 | 14 | TRBV6-1 | once | . | CASKITGSIYEQYF | TGTGCCAGCAAGATAACAGGCTCTATCTACGAGCAGTACTTC
TRBJ1-2 | 14 | TRBV5-1 | . | TRBD1 | CASSSGDRGSGYTF | TGCGCCAGCAGCTCTGGTGACAGGGGAAGTGGCTACACCTTC
TRBJ1-1 | 13 | TRBV25-1 | . | . | CASSEYPSGGAFF | TGTGCCAGCAGTGAATATCCCTCAGGTGGAGCTTTCTTT
TRBJ2-3 | 14 | TRBV6-1 | . | . | CASSALRVPDTQYF | TGTGCCAGCAGTGCCCTCAGGGTTCCAGATACGCAGTATTTT
TRBJ2-7 | 15 | TRBV11-3 | . | . | CASSPGGGGSYEQYF | TGTGCCAGCAGCCCGGGTGGTGGCGGTTCCTACGAGCAGTACTTC
TRBJ2-7 | 14 | TRBV21-1 | . | . | CASSPGGLTYEQYF | TGTGCCAGCAGCCCTGGGGGACTAACTTACGAGCAGTACTTC
TRBJ1-1 | 13 | TRBV27 | . | . | CASSFQGSTEAFF | TGTGCCAGCAGTTTCCAGGGATCCACTGAAGCTTTCTTT
TRBJ1-5 | 21 | TRBV4-1 | . | . | CASSPLILTPYLVRNNQPQHF | TGCGCCAGCAGCCCGCTCATTCTAACCCCCTACTTGGTTCGCAACAATCAGCCCCAGCATTTT
TRBJ2-3 | 14 | TRBV5-4 | once | . | CASSQEAPGDTQYF | TGTGCCAGCAGCCAAGAAGCTCCTGGGGATACGCAGTATTTT
TRBJ2-6 | 11 | TRBV5-1 | few | . | CASFGANVLTF | TGCGCCAGCTTTGGGGCCAACGTCCTGACTTTC
TRBJ1-1 | 15 | TRBV19 | . | . | CASSKQETLNTEAFF | TGTGCCAGTAGTAAGCAGGAGACCTTGAACACTGAAGCTTTCTTT
TRBJ2-1 | 15 | TRBV7-9 | . | TRBD2 | CASSLAGGSSHEQFF | TGTGCCAGCAGCTTAGCGGGGGGGAGCAGCCATGAGCAGTTCTTC
TRBJ2-7 | 15 | TRBV10-3 | . | . | CAISPLAPDSHEQYF | TGTGCCATCAGCCCTTTAGCCCCCGACAGCCACGAGCAGTACTTC
TRBJ1-1 | 17 | TRBV21-1 | medium-sized | . | CARLGGDRTILGTEAFF | TGTGCCAGACTGGGGGGGGACAGGACCATTCTGGGCACTGAAGCTTTCTTT
TRBJ1-5 | 15 | TRBV19 | . | . | CAASGGGGGNQPQHF | TGTGCCGCCTCGGGCGGGGGCGGAGGCAATCAGCCCCAGCATTTT
TRBJ2-6 | 15 | TRBV6-1 | . | TRBD1 | CASSWTGDGANVLTF | TGTGCCAGCAGTTGGACAGGGGACGGGGCCAACGTCCTGACTTTC
TRBJ1-2 | 15 | TRBV18 | once | . | CASSNADSPRYGYTF | TGTGCCAGCTCAAACGCGGACAGCCCTAGGTATGGCTACACCTTC
TRBJ2-7 | 15 | TRBV5-4 | . | TRBD1 | CASSLPQGASYEQYF | TGTGCCAGCAGCCTCCCCCAGGGGGCTTCCTACGAGCAGTACTTC
TRBJ1-3 | 17 | TRBV9 | once | . | CASSVATTASSGNTIYF | TGTGCCAGCAGCGTAGCTACGACAGCGAGCTCTGGAAACACCATATATTTT
TRBJ1-1 | 14 | TRBV9 | . | . | CASSMDTFNTEAFF | TGTGCCAGCAGCATGGACACCTTTAACACTGAAGCTTTCTTT
TRBJ2-3 | 13 | TRBV27 | . | . | CASMVTLGDTQYF | TGTGCCAGCATGGTAACTTTGGGAGATACGCAGTATTTT
TRBJ2-1 | 16 | TRBV14 | . | TRBD2 | CASSQVRLAGGNEQFF | TGTGCCAGCAGCCAAGTCAGACTAGCGGGGGGGAATGAGCAGTTCTTC
TRBJ1-1 | 14 | TRBV27 | . | . | CASSAIQGRAEAFF | TGTGCCAGCAGTGCCATCCAGGGTAGAGCTGAAGCTTTCTTT
TRBJ1-2 | 16 | TRBV19 | . | TRBD1 | CASSMGQGRYNYGYTF | TGTGCCAGTAGTATGGGACAGGGGCGATATAACTATGGCTACACCTTC
TRBJ1-1 | 14 | TRBV27 | . | . | CASSFRAPGGVAFF | TGTGCCAGCAGTTTTCGAGCCCCTGGGGGAGTAGCTTTCTTT
TRBJ1-1 | 13 | TRBV27 | . | TRBD1 | CAITSDRGAEAFF | TGTGCCATCACGTCAGACAGGGGCGCTGAAGCTTTCTTT
TRBJ1-4 | 16 | TRBV7-9 | few | . | CASSLDSRGGREKLFF | TGTGCCAGCAGCTTAGATAGCAGGGGAGGGCGAGAAAAACTGTTTTTT
TRBJ2-1 | 15 | TRBV7-9 | . | . | CASSLALGSGGEQFF | TGTGCCAGCAGCTTAGCGTTGGGGTCCGGGGGTGAGCAGTTCTTC
TRBJ2-1 | 17 | TRBV28 | . | TRBD2 | CASSLTPGTSGNNEQFF | TGTGCCAGCAGTTTGACCCCCGGGACTAGCGGAAACAATGAGCAGTTCTTC
TRBJ2-1 | 14 | TRBV29-1 | . | . | CSVPRPSSYNEQFF | TGCAGCGTACCCAGGCCGAGCTCCTACAATGAGCAGTTCTTC
TRBJ1-3 | 13 | TRBV6-6 | few | . | CASQPPPGNTIYF | TGTGCCAGCCAGCCGCCCCCTGGAAACACCATATATTTT
TRBJ2-2 | 17 | TRBV7-3 | . | . | CASSLTFAGSNTGELFF | TGTGCCAGCAGCTTAACGTTTGCGGGTTCGAACACCGGGGAGCTGTTTTTT